These T cell receptor beta chains were read from a single sample in a study of Ad26.COV2.S vaccination and SARS-CoV-2 variants. Assay: immunoSEQ multiplex PCR; the TCRdb copy retains only in-frame clones and omits some. Among over 400,000 clones listed, 90% were seen once. This sample comprised peripheral blood, obtained in a trial of Ad26.COV2.S vaccine versus placebo. The source is a person aged 18-60 years who received the Ad26.COV2.S COVID-19 vaccine or a placebo. The CDR3 runs from the conserved cysteine through the conserved F or W. A D gene is named only where the DNA matches it firmly. Clone sizes are given selectively: once, few, many, or a class where the clone is expanded.

size: -
J: TRBJ1-2
V: TRBV12-3/TRBV12-4
D: TRBD1
DNA: TGTGCCAGCAGTTTGACAGGGGAGGGCTACACCTTC
CDR3: CASSLTGEGYTF

size: once
J: TRBJ2-1
V: TRBV10-2
D: TRBD2
DNA: TGCGCCAGCAGCATGGGACTAGTGGGCAATGAGCAGTTCTTC
CDR3: CASSMGLVGNEQFF

size: -
J: TRBJ2-7
V: TRBV12-3/TRBV12-4
D: -
DNA: TGTGCCAGCAGTTTAAACTCCTTTTACGAGCAGTACTTC
CDR3: CASSLNSFYEQYF

size: -
J: TRBJ2-1
V: TRBV28
D: -
DNA: TGTGCCAGCCCCCGTGTCGCGCAGTTCTTC
CDR3: CASPRVAQFF

size: -
J: TRBJ2-2
V: TRBV7-9
D: TRBD2
DNA: TGTGCCAGCAGCTTGGGCGGGAGTAACACCGGGGAGCTGTTTTTT
CDR3: CASSLGGSNTGELFF

size: -
J: TRBJ1-2
V: TRBV7-9
D: TRBD1
DNA: TGTGCCAGCAGCTTAGCGGGACAGGGGAGGGACTACTATGGCTACACCTTC
CDR3: CASSLAGQGRDYYGYTF

size: -
J: TRBJ2-2
V: TRBV6-5
D: TRBD1
DNA: TGTGCCAGCAGTTGGGGACAGGGAGACACCGGGGAGCTGTTTTTT
CDR3: CASSWGQGDTGELFF

size: -
J: TRBJ1-4
V: TRBV7-9
D: TRBD1
DNA: TGTGCCAGCAGCCCTACCGACAGGGGAGTTGAAAAACTGTTTTTT
CDR3: CASSPTDRGVEKLFF

size: -
J: TRBJ2-3
V: TRBV6-2/TRBV6-3
D: TRBD2
DNA: TGTGCCAGCAGTGGACTAGGGCGCACAGATACGCAGTATTTT
CDR3: CASSGLGRTDTQYF

size: -
J: TRBJ1-1
V: TRBV11-2
D: -
DNA: TGTGCCAGCAGCCAAACAGATTCCACTGAAGCTTTCTTT
CDR3: CASSQTDSTEAFF

size: -
J: TRBJ2-1
V: TRBV29-1
D: TRBD1
DNA: TGCAGCGCTAGGACAGGGAGCCATGAGCAGTTCTTC
CDR3: CSARTGSHEQFF

size: -
J: TRBJ2-5
V: TRBV7-9
D: -
DNA: TGTGCCAGCAGTGCCAGACAAGTCCAAGAGACCCAGTACTTC
CDR3: CASSARQVQETQYF

size: once
J: TRBJ1-2
V: TRBV28
D: TRBD1
DNA: TGTGCCAGCAGTTGGACCCGACAGGGAGGGTCGGGGGGCTACACCTTC
CDR3: CASSWTRQGGSGGYTF

size: -
J: TRBJ1-1
V: TRBV2
D: TRBD1
DNA: TGTGCCAGCAGTGACGCCAGGGGGGACACTGAAGCTTTCTTT
CDR3: CASSDARGDTEAFF

size: -
J: TRBJ2-7
V: TRBV2
D: -
DNA: TGTGCCAGCAGATTGGGACGCCTAGAGTACGAGCAGTACTTC
CDR3: CASRLGRLEYEQYF

size: -
J: TRBJ2-6
V: TRBV7-3
D: -
DNA: TGTGCCAGCAGCTTGGAGGGCCTTGGATCTGGGGCCAACGTCCTGACTTTC
CDR3: CASSLEGLGSGANVLTF

size: -
J: TRBJ2-7
V: TRBV5-1
D: TRBD1
DNA: TGCGCCAGCAGCTTGGCGGCAGGGGGCGACAGATCCTACGAGCAGTACTTC
CDR3: CASSLAAGGDRSYEQYF

size: -
J: TRBJ2-1
V: TRBV5-1
D: -
DNA: TGCGCCAGCAGCTTGGAAGCGCACTCCTACAATGAGCAGTTCTTC
CDR3: CASSLEAHSYNEQFF

size: once
J: TRBJ1-5
V: TRBV15
D: -
DNA: TGTGCCACCAGCAGCGGTCCGGGGAATCAGCCCCAGCATTTT
CDR3: CATSSGPGNQPQHF

size: -
J: TRBJ2-7
V: TRBV12-3/TRBV12-4
D: TRBD1
DNA: TGTGCCAGCAGCCGGGACAGGGGCTCCGAGCAGTACTTC
CDR3: CASSRDRGSEQYF

size: -
J: TRBJ2-1
V: TRBV5-1
D: -
DNA: TGCGCCAGCAGCTTGGGGGACGCCTACAATGAGCAGTTCTTC
CDR3: CASSLGDAYNEQFF

size: -
J: TRBJ1-2
V: TRBV20-1
D: -
DNA: TGCAGTGCTAGTCCCGGGATCCATGGCTACACCTTC
CDR3: CSASPGIHGYTF

size: -
J: TRBJ1-1
V: TRBV28
D: TRBD1
DNA: TGTGCCAGCAGTTTGGGGGACAGGGGATTTGAAGCTTTCTTT
CDR3: CASSLGDRGFEAFF

size: -
J: TRBJ2-5
V: TRBV5-4
D: -
DNA: TGTGCCAGCAGCTTGGACCCCACGCGGGGAGGCGGGGAGACCCAGTACTTC
CDR3: CASSLDPTRGGGETQYF

size: few
J: TRBJ2-7
V: TRBV9
D: -
DNA: TGTGCCAGCAGCGTAGGAGGGCCGGACGAGCAGTACTTC
CDR3: CASSVGGPDEQYF

size: -
J: TRBJ2-7
V: TRBV7-9
D: -
DNA: TGTGCCAGCAGCTCCACGACAACTTCCTACGAGCAGTACTTC
CDR3: CASSSTTTSYEQYF

size: -
J: TRBJ1-3
V: TRBV29-1
D: TRBD1
DNA: TGCAGCGTTGAAAGGGACAGGCGAAGCTCTGGAAACACCATATATTTT
CDR3: CSVERDRRSSGNTIYF

size: -
J: TRBJ2-7
V: TRBV11-3
D: -
DNA: TGTGCCAGCCGGGACGGACGGGGGGAGCAGTACTTC
CDR3: CASRDGRGEQYF

size: -
J: TRBJ1-2
V: TRBV28
D: -
DNA: TGTGCCAGCAGCCCAGGGGTGGGTTCTAACTATGGCTACACCTTC
CDR3: CASSPGVGSNYGYTF

size: -
J: TRBJ2-7
V: TRBV6-5
D: TRBD1
DNA: TGTGCCAGCAGGGCTACAGGGGTCCGGGAGCAGTACTTC
CDR3: CASRATGVREQYF

size: -
J: TRBJ1-2
V: TRBV27
D: TRBD1
DNA: TGTGCCAGCAGTTTAGGAGGGGGCGCGGATGGCTACACCTTC
CDR3: CASSLGGGADGYTF

size: -
J: TRBJ1-4
V: TRBV13
D: TRBD1
DNA: TGTGCCAGCAGCTCAACCGGGACAGTGACAACTAATGAAAAACTGTTTTTT
CDR3: CASSSTGTVTTNEKLFF

size: -
J: TRBJ2-3
V: TRBV19
D: -
DNA: TGTGCCAGTAGTATAGGGGTGAAAACTAGCACAGATACGCAGTATTTT
CDR3: CASSIGVKTSTDTQYF

size: -
J: TRBJ2-3
V: TRBV18
D: -
DNA: TGTGCCAGCTCACCTCCAGGGTGGTCCACAGATACGCAGTATTTT
CDR3: CASSPPGWSTDTQYF